Listed here is a single T cell receptor beta chain. Its antigen is as yet unknown. Primers for the PCR totalled 60 Vbeta and 13 Jbeta. Under the authors' procedure: A later analysis counted approximately 80 million unique TCR beta chains, 10 million to 12 million shared. Clones were sequenced by immunoSEQ multiplex PCR, and TCRdb holds only the in-frame ones, with some missing. For V, J and clone size, that table is used; D and trimming come from the DNA. In the table there are more than 150,000 clones, 70% to 85% of which are singletons. This sample stems from a study of cytomegalovirus exposure and HLA in healthy donors. General study results and limits: A missense variant in DCLRE1C was later tied to TCR beta V- and J-gene trimming. The analysis excluded some indistinguishable V segments, including TRBV6-2 and TRBV6-3. An analysis was carried out later, and it reportedly showed fewer N-insertions in an Asian-associated ancestry cluster than the approximately 610-donor mean.

The CDR3 length is 15 residues. The V and J ends lost 3 bases and 0 bases respectively, with 11 bases between them. Germline values: CDR1 GTSNPN, CDR2 SVGIG (reference sequence). The rearrangement uses TRBV30 and TRBJ1-4, with a tentative D call TRBD1 (6 bases). Sequenced sample: PBMCs. The clonotype was recovered from a man between 18 and 29 years old in good health and CMV-seronegative. The CDR3 spells CAWRANRATNEKLFF. The DNA for the CDR3 is TGTGCCTGGAGGGCAAACAGGGCAACTAATGAAAAACTGTTTTTT.